Listed below are T cell receptor beta chains from one sample, sequenced in a study of Ad26.COV2.S vaccination and SARS-CoV-2 variants. Sequenced by immunoSEQ multiplex PCR; TCRdb stores in-frame clones only, minus some. Among 350,000 to 400,000 clones, 70% to 90% were seen once, and the ten largest hold approximately 1.9%. Sequencing was performed on peripheral blood, taken in a trial of Ad26.COV2.S vaccine versus placebo. The receptor set was obtained from a person aged 18 to 59 who received the Ad26.COV2.S COVID-19 vaccine or a placebo. CDR3s leave out the opening cysteine and the closing phenylalanine or tryptophan. Fields, in order: V gene, J gene, CDR3 protein.

V gene: TRBV27
J gene: TRBJ2-7
CDR3 protein: ASSPGTGNEQY

V gene: TRBV15
J gene: TRBJ1-5
CDR3 protein: ATTQIYDEPQH

V gene: TRBV5-1
J gene: TRBJ2-7
CDR3 protein: ASSLGRREQY

V gene: TRBV11-2
J gene: TRBJ2-2
CDR3 protein: ASSFTGTGELF

V gene: TRBV5-1
J gene: TRBJ1-4
CDR3 protein: ASRGGGPRGEKLF

V gene: TRBV3-1/TRBV3-2
J gene: TRBJ1-4
CDR3 protein: ASSQSPDRQKLF

V gene: TRBV6-5
J gene: TRBJ2-7
CDR3 protein: ASKEVYGVRGEQY

V gene: TRBV5-1
J gene: TRBJ1-2
CDR3 protein: ASSLGTRTGGVDGYT

V gene: TRBV2
J gene: TRBJ1-2
CDR3 protein: ASSSTESYGYT

V gene: TRBV20-1
J gene: TRBJ2-7
CDR3 protein: SASPGGRAGEQY